This TCR beta chain was recovered during a study of blood T cell repertoires in COVID-19. Study context: Acute and convalescent COVID-19 samples came from the United States, Italy and Spain. T cells, B-cell-depleted T cells, or PBMCs supplied cDNA or gDNA.

Original handling: It was from reference gene primer amplification that nucleated cell counts were estimated. Produced via immunoSEQ multiplex PCR; TCRdb's table is partial and in-frame only. The V and J calls and clone size are taken from that table; D and trimming were inferred from the DNA. The sample holds 400,000 or so clones, about 87% seen once. This clone is a singleton in its sample. The source of this sequence is a human donor in a cohort sampled during active COVID-19. Sequencing was carried out using peripheral blood.

The CDR3 DNA follows: TGTGCCAGCTCACAATCAGGGGGCAAGAATGAGCAGTTCTTC. Residues: CASSQSGGKNEQFF. The chain employs TRBV18 and TRBJ2-1, with TRBD1 matching 8 bases. CDR1 is KGHSH, CDR2 LQKENI, per germline. The CDR3 length is 14 residues. Trimming at V came to 4 bases and at J to 7 bases, leaving 6 bases not matched to a gene.